Each of the 16 T cell receptor beta chains below was sequenced from the same sample in a study of blood T cell repertoires in COVID-19. Generated by immunoSEQ multiplex PCR, the TCRdb table keeps only in-frame clones and is missing some. The data contain around 150,000 clones, 88% of them singletons. The sequenced sample was peripheral blood. These receptor sequences come from a human donor with COVID-19, enrolled during active disease. The donor label of this sample is uncertain.

The chain has TRBV2 and TRBJ2-5, with D hard to call. The CDR3 contains 14 residues. Germline V gene data show CDR1 as SNHLY and CDR2 as FYNNEI. The ends were cut back, 0 bases at V and 1 base at J, with 6 bases in the middle. CDR3 region: CASSEATFQETQYF. CDR3 nucleotides: TGTGCCAGCAGTGAAGCGACATTCCAAGAGACCCAGTACTTC.

V usage is TRBV4-1 and J usage is TRBJ2-1; D is possibly TRBD2 (6 bases). Germline V gene sequence: CDR1 MGHRA, CDR2 YSYEKL. This CDR3 contains 15 residues. Between the trimmed V and J ends, which lost 0 bases and 3 bases, there was a span of 9 bases. CDR3 DNA: TGCGCCAGCAGCCAAGATTTGGGGGGCTACAATGAGCAGTTCTTC. Translation gives CASSQDLGGYNEQFF.

This chain links TRBV28 with TRBJ1-6; D possibly corresponds to TRBD1 (5 bases). The germline V gene encodes CDR1 MDHEN and CDR2 SYDVKM. This CDR3 has 15 amino acids. The germline V and J ends were trimmed by 7 bases and 7 bases, with 17 bases remaining between them. The CDR3 DNA is TGTGCCAGCACCTCCTTTAGGGGTCTAAATTCACCCCTCCACTTT. The encoded protein is CASTSFRGLNSPLHF.

V is TRBV6-5 and J is TRBJ1-3; maybe TRBD1 (6 bases). V shed 5 bases and J shed 1 base, with 12 bases lying between them. Looked up from germline, CDR1 is MNHEY and CDR2 is SVGAGI. The CDR3 has 15 residues. The DNA of the CDR3 is TGTGCCAGCAGTCTAAGGACAGAATCTGGAAACACCATATATTTT. This encodes CASSLRTESGNTIYF.

The V and J genes are TRBV9 and TRBJ1-2; the D is unclear. The CDR3 runs to 13 residues. Germline-derived CDR1 and CDR2 are SGDLS and YYNGEE. Trimming removed 0 bases at V and 4 bases at J, with 7 bases between. CDR3 bases: TGTGCCAGCAGCGTAGACCCGAGCTATGGCTACACCTTC. It is translated as CASSVDPSYGYTF. Full variable domain (rest looked up from reference TRBV9 and TRBJ1-2): DSGVTQTPKHLITATGQRVTLRCSPRSGDLSVYWYQQSLDQGLQFLIQYYNGEERAKGNILERFSAQQFPDLHSELNLSSLELGDSALYFCASSVDPSYGYTFGSGTRLTVV.

The genes are TRBV18 and TRBJ1-2, with TRBD1 as a possible D gene (5 bases). The CDR3 runs 15 residues. Germline CDR1 and CDR2: KGHSH and LQKENI. The V end was cut by 4 bases, the J end by 1 base, with 13 bases between. In DNA form, the CDR3 reads TGTGCCAGCTCACAACAGGAGCAATATAACTATGGCTACACCTTC. It translates to CASSQQEQYNYGYTF.

The chain combines TRBV6-4 with TRBJ2-1; 11 bases are a match to TRBD2. The J segment lost 6 bases and the V segment lost 7 bases, leaving 8 bases of the junction unmatched. This CDR3 has 15 amino acids. CDR1 MRHNA and CDR2 SNTAGT come from the germline V gene. The CDR3 DNA sequence: TGTGCCAGCACCAGACTTAGCGGGGGGGCCAATGAGCAGTTCTTC. The encoded protein is CASTRLSGGANEQFF.

This chain joins TRBV3-1 (or the pseudogene TRBV3-2) and TRBJ1-3; D might be TRBD1 (6 bases). CDR3 length equals 18 residues. Germline V gives CDR1 LGHDT, CDR2 YNNKEL (reference sequence). The V end lost 0 bases, the J end lost 1 base, and 16 bases lay between the germline ends. CDR3 loop: CASSQEGGHSRSGNTIYF. The CDR3, as DNA: TGTGCCAGCAGCCAAGAAGGGGGACATTCGAGATCTGGAAACACCATATATTTT.

This chain connects TRBV5-1 to TRBJ2-5, with 10 bases identical to TRBD2. This CDR3 contains 17 residues. The junction had 10 bases not matched to a gene; V was cut back by 0 bases and J by 5 bases. The germline gives CDR1 SGHRS, CDR2 YFSETQ. CDR3 DNA sequence: TGCGCCAGCAGCTTGGATGCTAGCGGGGGAATTCGGGAGACCCAGTACTTC. Translated, it gives CASSLDASGGIRETQYF.

The CDR3 loop is CASRRPSLDNEQFF. The CDR3 coding sequence is TGTGCCAGCAGAAGGCCTAGCTTAGACAATGAGCAGTTCTTC. The chain combines TRBV7-2 with TRBJ2-1, with D maybe TRBD2 (5 bases). Deletions cut 6 bases from V and 5 bases from J, with 14 bases between. Looked up from germline, CDR1 is SGHTA and CDR2 is FQGNSA. There are 14 residues in the CDR3.

This chain joins TRBV30 and TRBJ1-1; 10 nucleotides match TRBD1. Trimming at V came to 1 base and at J to 5 bases, leaving 1 base not matched to a gene. The CDR3 runs to 13 residues. Per the germline V gene, CDR1 is GTSNPN and CDR2 is SVGIG (reference sequence). The CDR3 DNA reads as TGTGCCTGGAGTGGGACAGGGGGGACTGAAGCTTTCTTT. This sequence encodes CAWSGTGGTEAFF.

V and J are TRBV6-4 and TRBJ2-1; 8 nucleotides align to TRBD2. Germline CDR1 MRHNA, CDR2 SNTAGT. The CDR3 is 16 residues long. The J segment lost 0 bases and the V segment lost 6 bases, leaving 7 bases of the junction unmatched. CDR3 sequence (DNA): TGTGCCAGCAGGAGGAGCGGGACTAGCTCCTACAATGAGCAGTTCTTC. This codes for CASRRSGTSSYNEQFF.

The chain has TRBV5-1 and TRBJ2-2; the D gene is possibly TRBD1 (6 bases). Germline loops: CDR1 SGHRS, CDR2 YFSETQ. The CDR3 contains 14 residues. V shed 2 bases and J shed 3 bases, with 8 bases lying between them. Here the CDR3 DNA reads TGCGCCAGCAGCTTCGGACAGTACACCGGGGAGCTGTTTTTT. Its translation: CASSFGQYTGELFF. The full variable domain, its missing parts supplied by reference TRBV5-1 and TRBJ2-2, is KAGVTQTPRYLIKTRGQQVTLSCSPISGHRSVSWYQQTPGQGLQFLFEYFSETQRNKGNFPGRFSGRQFSNSRSEMNVSTLELGDSALYLCASSFGQYTGELFFGEGSRLTVL.

The rearrangement uses TRBV7-2 and TRBJ2-2, with D unclear. Germline assignment: CDR1 SGHTA and CDR2 FQGNSA. CDR3 length equals 13 residues. V was pared by 1 base and J by 5 bases, with 5 bases between. The CDR3 region has the DNA TGTGCCAGCAGCTTAGGAGGTACCGGGGAGCTGTTTTTT. It specifies CASSLGGTGELFF.

The rearrangement links TRBV30 to TRBJ1-5, with D tentatively TRBD1 (5 bases). Trimming shortened V by 5 bases and J by 6 bases, and 8 bases separated the two germline ends. This CDR3 contains 11 residues. The germline V gene has CDR1 GTSNPN and CDR2 SVGIG (reference sequence). CDR3 residues: CAWGDSQPQHF. DNA of the CDR3: TGTGCCTGGGGTGACAGTCAGCCCCAGCATTTT.

J is TRBJ2-2 and V is TRBV5-4; D uncertain. Trimming took 4 bases from V and 7 from J, leaving 8 bases between them. CDR1 SGHNT and CDR2 YYREEE come from the germline V gene (reference sequence). CDR3 size: 12 residues. CDR3 protein: CASSQAVGELFF. Here the CDR3 DNA reads TGTGCCAGCAGCCAAGCCGTCGGGGAGCTGTTTTTT.